This TCR beta chain comes out of a study of Ad26.COV2.S vaccination and SARS-CoV-2 variants. Study results and caveats: Breadth and depth estimates from TCRs may understate total T cell responses.

A note on this clone: No antigen is known for it.

Described treatment: roughly 19 received Ad26.COV2.S at low or high dose, single or two shots; several received placebo; per-sample allocation not given. Following the first vaccine or placebo injection, samples were taken on day 63. TCRdb's copy holds only in-frame clones and misses some; the assay was immunoSEQ multiplex PCR. The sample lists more than 300,000 clones, about 82% occurring once. This specimen consisted of peripheral blood, obtained in a trial of Ad26.COV2.S vaccine versus placebo. The clonotype originates from a person aged 18 to 59 who received the Ad26.COV2.S COVID-19 vaccine or a placebo.

CDR3 DNA: TGTGCCAGCAGTTCTCGGACAAGGGGCATGAACACTGAAGCTTTCTTT. Translation gives CASSSRTRGMNTEAFF. J is TRBJ1-1 and V is TRBV28, with D perhaps matching TRBD1 (5 bases). Trimming pared 4 bases from V and 0 bases from J, leaving 15 bases between. CDR3 length: 16 residues. Germline lookup yields CDR1 MDHEN and CDR2 SYDVKM.